This is a list of T cell receptor beta chains from one sample in a study of spatial heterogeneity in lung cancer. TCRdb passed the 5' RACE reads through MiXCR, listing each CDR3 protein once. The sample shows 7,500 to 9,500 distinct CDR3 sequences, around 7% of them seen only once. Sample: lung tumor tissue, taken at surgery. The receptors derive from a male donor with early-stage non-small cell lung cancer. CDR3s leave out the opening cysteine and the closing phenylalanine or tryptophan. Clone size is shown for a subset of rows, as once, few, many or a class of expanded clone.

j_gene,abundance,v_gene,CDR3aa
TRBJ1-1,medium-sized,TRBV5-1,ASSAGDREHTEAF
TRBJ2-7,medium-sized,TRBV6-6,ASSYSRSGEQY
TRBJ1-2,many,TRBV29-1,SVERAGRGYGYT
TRBJ1-2,many,TRBV5-1,ASRPLGGWSYGYT
TRBJ1-6,medium-sized,TRBV7-9,ASSSGQGFYNSPLH
TRBJ2-5,medium-sized,TRBV5-4,ASSLPPGETQY
TRBJ2-1,.,TRBV29-1,SVEETTGGDNEQF
TRBJ2-7,medium-sized,TRBV6-5,ASSRAIPSYEQY
TRBJ2-7,medium-sized,TRBV6-2/TRBV6-3,ASSTGLAGEQY
TRBJ1-2,many,TRBV6-2/TRBV6-3,ASSYSVPDLYGYT
TRBJ1-4,medium-sized,TRBV7-9,ASSLLRATREKLF
TRBJ1-2,many,TRBV9,ASSDRGQLHGYT
TRBJ1-5,.,TRBV2,ASNLGTVSNQPQH
TRBJ2-7,many,TRBV29-1,SVGGTSEEQY
TRBJ2-5,many,TRBV20-1,SKTSQETQY
TRBJ2-7,many,TRBV7-2,ASSQDTVQY
TRBJ2-5,medium-sized,TRBV7-3,ASSPARSETQY
TRBJ2-2,many,TRBV19,ASLVDYRTGELF
TRBJ2-5,medium-sized,TRBV6-6,ASSYPQMREGAETQY
TRBJ2-4,medium-sized,TRBV5-1,ASSLELQGIQY
TRBJ1-5,medium-sized,TRBV2,ASSVGQLSNQPQH
TRBJ2-1,medium-sized,TRBV28,ASSLFSGSSYNEQF
TRBJ2-7,medium-sized,TRBV30,AWSSGGYVQY
TRBJ2-6,many,TRBV12-3/TRBV12-4,ASSLGADSGANVLT
TRBJ2-2,medium-sized,TRBV6-5,ASRAWSNTGELF
TRBJ2-7,many,TRBV7-8,ASSLGGRGEQY
TRBJ1-1,many,TRBV5-1,ASTLDLMGTEAF